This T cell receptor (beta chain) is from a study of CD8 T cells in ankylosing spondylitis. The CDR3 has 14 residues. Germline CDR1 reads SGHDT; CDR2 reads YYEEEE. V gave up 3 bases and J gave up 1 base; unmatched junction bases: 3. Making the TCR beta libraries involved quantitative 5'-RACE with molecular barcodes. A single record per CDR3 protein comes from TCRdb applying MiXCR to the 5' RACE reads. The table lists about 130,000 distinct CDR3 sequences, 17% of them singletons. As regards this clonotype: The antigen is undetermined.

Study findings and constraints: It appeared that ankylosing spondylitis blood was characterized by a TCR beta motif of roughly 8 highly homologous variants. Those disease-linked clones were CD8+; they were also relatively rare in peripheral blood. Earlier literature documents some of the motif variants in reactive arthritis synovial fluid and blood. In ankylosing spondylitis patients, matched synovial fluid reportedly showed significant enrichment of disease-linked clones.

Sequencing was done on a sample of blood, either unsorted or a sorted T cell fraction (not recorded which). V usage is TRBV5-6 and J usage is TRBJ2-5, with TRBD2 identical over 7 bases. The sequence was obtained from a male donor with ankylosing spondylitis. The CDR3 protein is CASSYGTTQETQYF. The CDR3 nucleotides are TGTGCCAGCAGCTACGGGACTACCCAAGAGACCCAGTACTTC.